A selection of T cell receptor beta chains follows, all from one sample in a study of blood T cell repertoires in COVID-19. Assay used: immunoSEQ multiplex PCR; TCRdb lists only in-frame clones, some missing. The data contain 150,000 to 200,000 clones, about 86% of them singletons. Sequenced: peripheral blood. The receptors stem from a man aged 50-60 years with active or convalescent COVID-19. Both conserved end residues are part of each CDR3.

CDR3 protein: CASSPMTGSAGELFF
J gene: TRBJ2-2
V gene: TRBV18

CDR3 protein: CASSLGAAGAYNEQFF
J gene: TRBJ2-1
V gene: TRBV7-3

CDR3 protein: CASSLRPGGTSGSYEQYF
J gene: TRBJ2-7
V gene: TRBV27

CDR3 protein: CASSRGTGARQPQHF
J gene: TRBJ1-5
V gene: TRBV11-3

CDR3 protein: CAWSVQSNQPQHF
J gene: TRBJ1-5
V gene: TRBV30

CDR3 protein: CASSQGTNRGNQPQHF
J gene: TRBJ1-5
V gene: TRBV14

CDR3 protein: CASSSAGDSTEAFF
J gene: TRBJ1-1
V gene: TRBV7-9

CDR3 protein: CASSMTGQSNQPQHF
J gene: TRBJ1-5
V gene: TRBV19

CDR3 protein: CASSYFLQIHQPQHF
J gene: TRBJ1-5
V gene: TRBV6-2/TRBV6-3

CDR3 protein: CASRHVNQPQHF
J gene: TRBJ1-5
V gene: TRBV6-6

CDR3 protein: CATSLRDRKETQYF
J gene: TRBJ2-5
V gene: TRBV15

CDR3 protein: CASSQARTVYGYTF
J gene: TRBJ1-2
V gene: TRBV4-1

CDR3 protein: CASSSDEAPGVRRDQYF
J gene: TRBJ2-4
V gene: TRBV11-3

CDR3 protein: CASSQVVAANTGELFF
J gene: TRBJ2-2
V gene: TRBV14

CDR3 protein: CASSLSHRSGRITDTQYF
J gene: TRBJ2-3
V gene: TRBV5-1

CDR3 protein: CASSLTRYEQYF
J gene: TRBJ2-7
V gene: TRBV7-9